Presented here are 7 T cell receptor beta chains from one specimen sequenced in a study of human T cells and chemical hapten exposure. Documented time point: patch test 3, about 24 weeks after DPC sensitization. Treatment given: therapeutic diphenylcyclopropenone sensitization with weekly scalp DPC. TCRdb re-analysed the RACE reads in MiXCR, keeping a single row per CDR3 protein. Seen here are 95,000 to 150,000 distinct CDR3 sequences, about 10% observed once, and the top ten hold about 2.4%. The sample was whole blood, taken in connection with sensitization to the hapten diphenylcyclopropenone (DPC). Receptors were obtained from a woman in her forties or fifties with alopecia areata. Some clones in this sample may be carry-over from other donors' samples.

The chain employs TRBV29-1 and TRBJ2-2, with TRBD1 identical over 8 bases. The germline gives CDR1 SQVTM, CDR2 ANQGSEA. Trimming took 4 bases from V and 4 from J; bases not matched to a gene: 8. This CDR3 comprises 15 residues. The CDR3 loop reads CSVVQGARRTGELFF. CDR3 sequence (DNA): TGCAGCGTTGTTCAGGGGGCAAGGCGCACCGGGGAGCTGTTTTTT.

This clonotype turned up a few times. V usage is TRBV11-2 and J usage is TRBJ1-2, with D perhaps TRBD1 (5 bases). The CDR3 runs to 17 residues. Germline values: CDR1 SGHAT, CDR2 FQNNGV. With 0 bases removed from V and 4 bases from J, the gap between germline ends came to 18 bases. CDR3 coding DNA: TGTGCCAGCAGCTTAGATCTAGGAGGGGCGACCATCTATGGCTACACCTTC. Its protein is CASSLDLGGATIYGYTF.

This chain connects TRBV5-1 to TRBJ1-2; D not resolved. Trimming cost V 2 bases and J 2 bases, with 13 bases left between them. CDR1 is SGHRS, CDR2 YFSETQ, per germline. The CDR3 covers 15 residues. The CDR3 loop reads CASSLVPQLNYGYTF. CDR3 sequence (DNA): TGCGCCAGCAGCTTAGTACCACAACTAAACTATGGCTACACCTTC.

This CDR3 reads CASSTGTRAYEQYF. The CDR3 DNA follows: TGTGCCAGCAGCACGGGGACTAGGGCCTACGAGCAGTACTTC. The chain joins TRBV7-2 to TRBJ2-7; the match to TRBD2 covers 8 bases. Germline lookup yields CDR1 SGHTA and CDR2 FQGNSA. This CDR3 is built from 14 residues. Trimming took 5 bases from V and 2 from J; bases not matched to a gene: 5. Using reference TRBV7-2 and TRBJ2-7 for the parts outside the CDR3, the full variable domain is GAGVSQSPSNKVTEKGKDVELRCDPISGHTALYWYRQSLGQGLEFLIYFQGNSAPDKSGLPSDRFSAERTGGSVSTLTIQRTQQEDSAVYLCASSTGTRAYEQYFGPGTRLTVT.

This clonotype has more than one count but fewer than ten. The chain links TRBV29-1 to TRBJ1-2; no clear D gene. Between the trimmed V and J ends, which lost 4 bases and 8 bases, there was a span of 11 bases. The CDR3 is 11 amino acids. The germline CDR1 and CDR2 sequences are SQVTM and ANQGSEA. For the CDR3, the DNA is TGCAGCGTTGGACGGAACAGCGGCTACACCTTC. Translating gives CSVGRNSGYTF.

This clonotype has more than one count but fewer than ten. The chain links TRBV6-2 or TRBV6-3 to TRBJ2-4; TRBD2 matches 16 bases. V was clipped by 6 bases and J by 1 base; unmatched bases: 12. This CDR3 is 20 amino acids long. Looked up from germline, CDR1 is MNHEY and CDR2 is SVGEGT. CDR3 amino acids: CASSPKAGTSGGAAKNIQYF. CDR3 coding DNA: TGTGCCAGCAGCCCTAAAGCCGGGACTAGCGGGGGGGCCGCCAAAAACATTCAGTACTTC.

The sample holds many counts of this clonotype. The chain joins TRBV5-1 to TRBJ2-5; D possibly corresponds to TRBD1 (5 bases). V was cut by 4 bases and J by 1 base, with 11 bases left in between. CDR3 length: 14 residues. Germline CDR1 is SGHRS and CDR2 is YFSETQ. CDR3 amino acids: CASSGGHPQETQYF. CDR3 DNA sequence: TGCGCCAGCAGCGGCGGACATCCCCAAGAGACCCAGTACTTC. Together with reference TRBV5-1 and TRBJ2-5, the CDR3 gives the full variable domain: KAGVTQTPRYLIKTRGQQVTLSCSPISGHRSVSWYQQTPGQGLQFLFEYFSETQRNKGNFPGRFSGRQFSNSRSEMNVSTLELGDSALYLCASSGGHPQETQYFGPGTRLLVL.